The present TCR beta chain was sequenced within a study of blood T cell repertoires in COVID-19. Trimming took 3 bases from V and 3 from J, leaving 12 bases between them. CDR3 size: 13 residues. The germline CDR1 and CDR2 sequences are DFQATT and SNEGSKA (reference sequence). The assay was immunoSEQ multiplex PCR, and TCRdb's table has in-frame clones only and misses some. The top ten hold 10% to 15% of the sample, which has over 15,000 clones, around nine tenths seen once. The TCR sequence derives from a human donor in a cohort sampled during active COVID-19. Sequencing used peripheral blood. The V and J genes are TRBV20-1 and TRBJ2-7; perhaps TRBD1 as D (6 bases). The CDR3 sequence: CSASAGDNYEQYF. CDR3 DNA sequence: TGCAGTGCTAGTGCAGGGGACAACTACGAGCAGTACTTC.